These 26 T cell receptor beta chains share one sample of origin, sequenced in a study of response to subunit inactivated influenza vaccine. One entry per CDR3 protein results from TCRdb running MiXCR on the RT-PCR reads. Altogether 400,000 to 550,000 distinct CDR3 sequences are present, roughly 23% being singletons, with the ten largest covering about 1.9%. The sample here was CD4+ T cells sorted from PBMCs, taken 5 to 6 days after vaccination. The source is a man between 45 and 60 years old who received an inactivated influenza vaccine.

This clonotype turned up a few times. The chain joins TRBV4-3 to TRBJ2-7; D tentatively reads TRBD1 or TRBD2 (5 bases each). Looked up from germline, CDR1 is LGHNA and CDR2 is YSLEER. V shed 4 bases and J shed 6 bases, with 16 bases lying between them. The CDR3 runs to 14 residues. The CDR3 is CASSLSRGAGEQYF. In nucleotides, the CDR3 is TGCGCCAGCAGCCTAAGCCGAGGGGCAGGCGAGCAGTACTTC.

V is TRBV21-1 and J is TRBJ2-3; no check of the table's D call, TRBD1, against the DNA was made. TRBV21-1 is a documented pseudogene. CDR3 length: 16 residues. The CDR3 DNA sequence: TGTGCCAGCTACCACCCTCAGGGACTAGCAACAGATACGCAGTATTTT. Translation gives CASYHPQGLATDTQYF.

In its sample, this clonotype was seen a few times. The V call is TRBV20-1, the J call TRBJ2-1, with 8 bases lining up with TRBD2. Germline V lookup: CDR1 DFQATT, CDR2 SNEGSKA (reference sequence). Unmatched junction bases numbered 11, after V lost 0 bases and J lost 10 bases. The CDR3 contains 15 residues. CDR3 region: CSARDGRRGGREQFF. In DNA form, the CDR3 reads TGCAGTGCTAGAGATGGTCGTCGGGGGGGCCGGGAGCAGTTCTTC.

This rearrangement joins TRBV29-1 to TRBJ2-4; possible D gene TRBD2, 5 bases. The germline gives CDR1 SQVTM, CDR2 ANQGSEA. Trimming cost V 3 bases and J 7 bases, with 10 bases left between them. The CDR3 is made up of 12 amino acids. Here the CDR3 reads CSVDGGENIQYF. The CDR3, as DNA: TGCAGCGTTGACGGAGGAGAGAACATTCAGTACTTC.

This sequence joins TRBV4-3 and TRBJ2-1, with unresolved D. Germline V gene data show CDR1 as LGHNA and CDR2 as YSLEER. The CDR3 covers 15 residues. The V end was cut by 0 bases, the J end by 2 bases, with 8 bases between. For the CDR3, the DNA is TGCGCCAGCAGCCAAGAGCCCGAGCCCTACAATGAGCAGTTCTTC. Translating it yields CASSQEPEPYNEQFF.

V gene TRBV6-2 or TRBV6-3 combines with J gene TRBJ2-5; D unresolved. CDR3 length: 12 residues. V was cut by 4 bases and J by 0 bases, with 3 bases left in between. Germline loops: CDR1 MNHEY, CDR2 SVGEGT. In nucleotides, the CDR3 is TGTGCCAGCAGTTGGTACCAAGAGACCCAGTACTTC. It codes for CASSWYQETQYF.

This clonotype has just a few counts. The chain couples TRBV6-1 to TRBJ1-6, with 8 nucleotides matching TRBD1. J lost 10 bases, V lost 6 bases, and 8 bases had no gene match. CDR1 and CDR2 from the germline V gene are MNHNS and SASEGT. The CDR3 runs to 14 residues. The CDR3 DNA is TGTGCCAGCAGGCCCAGGGGGCCGGGGTCACCCCTCCACTTT. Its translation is CASRPRGPGSPLHF.

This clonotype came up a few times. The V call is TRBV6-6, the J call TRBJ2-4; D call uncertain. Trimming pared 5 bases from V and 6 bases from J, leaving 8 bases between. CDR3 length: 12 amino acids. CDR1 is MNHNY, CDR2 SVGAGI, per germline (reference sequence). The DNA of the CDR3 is TGTGCCAGCAGTGCGGTCCTAAACATTCAGTACTTC. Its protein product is CASSAVLNIQYF.

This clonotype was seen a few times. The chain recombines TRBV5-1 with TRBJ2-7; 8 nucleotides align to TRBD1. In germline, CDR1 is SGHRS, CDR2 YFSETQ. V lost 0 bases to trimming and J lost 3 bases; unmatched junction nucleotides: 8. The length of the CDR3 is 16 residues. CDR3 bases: TGCGCCAGCAGCTTGGGGGGGACAGGATCAAGCTACGAGCAGTACTTC. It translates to CASSLGGTGSSYEQYF.

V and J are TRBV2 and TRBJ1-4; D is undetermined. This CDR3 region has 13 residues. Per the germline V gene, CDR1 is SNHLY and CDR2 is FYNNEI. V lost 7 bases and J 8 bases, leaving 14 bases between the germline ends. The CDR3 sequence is CASMVPGNEKLFF. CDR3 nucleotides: TGTGCCAGCATGGTTCCGGGGAACGAAAAACTGTTTTTT.

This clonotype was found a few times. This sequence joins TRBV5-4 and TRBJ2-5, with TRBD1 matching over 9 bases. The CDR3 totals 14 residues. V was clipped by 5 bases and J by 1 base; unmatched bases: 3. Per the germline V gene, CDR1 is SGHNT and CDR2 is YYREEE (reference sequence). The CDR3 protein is CASRRDRAQETQYF. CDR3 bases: TGTGCCAGCAGACGGGACAGGGCCCAAGAGACCCAGTACTTC.

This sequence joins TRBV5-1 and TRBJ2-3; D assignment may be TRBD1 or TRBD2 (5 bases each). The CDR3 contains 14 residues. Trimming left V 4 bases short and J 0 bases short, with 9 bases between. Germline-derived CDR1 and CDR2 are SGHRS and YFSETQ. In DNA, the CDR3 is TGCGCCAGCAGCGGGACCCTTAGCACAGATACGCAGTATTTT. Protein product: CASSGTLSTDTQYF.

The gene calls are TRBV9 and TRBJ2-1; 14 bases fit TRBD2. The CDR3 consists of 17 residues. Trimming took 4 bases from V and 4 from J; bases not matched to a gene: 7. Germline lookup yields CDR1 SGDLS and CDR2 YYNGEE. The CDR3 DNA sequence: TGTGCCAGCAGCCCCCGATGGACTAGCGGGGGGTACAATGAGCAGTTCTTC. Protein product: CASSPRWTSGGYNEQFF. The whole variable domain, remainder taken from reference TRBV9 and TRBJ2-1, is DSGVTQTPKHLITATGQRVTLRCSPRSGDLSVYWYQQSLDQGLQFLIQYYNGEERAKGNILERFSAQQFPDLHSELNLSSLELGDSALYFCASSPRWTSGGYNEQFFGPGTRLTVL.

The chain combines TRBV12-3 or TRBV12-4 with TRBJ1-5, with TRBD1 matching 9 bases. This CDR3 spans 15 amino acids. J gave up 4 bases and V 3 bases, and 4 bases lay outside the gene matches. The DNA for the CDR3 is TGTGCCAGCAGTTTGTACGGACAGGGGAATCAGCCCCAGCATTTT. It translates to CASSLYGQGNQPQHF.

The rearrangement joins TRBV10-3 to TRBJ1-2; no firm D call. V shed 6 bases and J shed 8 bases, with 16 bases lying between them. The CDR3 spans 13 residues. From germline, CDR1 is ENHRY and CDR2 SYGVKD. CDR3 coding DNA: TGTGCCATCAGGAGAAACCAGCGAGTCGGCTACACCTTC. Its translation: CAIRRNQRVGYTF.

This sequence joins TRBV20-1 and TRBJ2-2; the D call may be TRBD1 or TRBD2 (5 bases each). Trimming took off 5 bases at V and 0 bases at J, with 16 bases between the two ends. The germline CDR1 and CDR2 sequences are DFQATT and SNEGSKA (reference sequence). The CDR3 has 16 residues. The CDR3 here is CSAPSGETANTGELFF. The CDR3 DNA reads TGCAGTGCTCCAAGTGGGGAGACAGCGAACACCGGGGAGCTGTTTTTT.

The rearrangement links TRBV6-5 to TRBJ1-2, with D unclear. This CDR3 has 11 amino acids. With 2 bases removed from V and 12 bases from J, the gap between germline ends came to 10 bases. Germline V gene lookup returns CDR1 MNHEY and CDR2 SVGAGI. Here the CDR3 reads CASSYGKIHTF. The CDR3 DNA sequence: TGTGCCAGCAGTTACGGGAAGATACACACCTTC.

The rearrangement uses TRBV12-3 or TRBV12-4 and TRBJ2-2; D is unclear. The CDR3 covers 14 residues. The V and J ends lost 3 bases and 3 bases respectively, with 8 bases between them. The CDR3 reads CASSFAEYTGELFF. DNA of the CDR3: TGTGCCAGCAGTTTTGCGGAGTACACCGGGGAGCTGTTTTTT.

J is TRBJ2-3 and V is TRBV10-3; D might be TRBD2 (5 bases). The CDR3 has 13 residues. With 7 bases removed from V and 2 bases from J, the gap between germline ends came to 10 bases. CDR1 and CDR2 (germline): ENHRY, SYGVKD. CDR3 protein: CAIKAEVTDTQYF. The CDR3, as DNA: TGTGCCATCAAGGCGGAGGTCACAGATACGCAGTATTTT.

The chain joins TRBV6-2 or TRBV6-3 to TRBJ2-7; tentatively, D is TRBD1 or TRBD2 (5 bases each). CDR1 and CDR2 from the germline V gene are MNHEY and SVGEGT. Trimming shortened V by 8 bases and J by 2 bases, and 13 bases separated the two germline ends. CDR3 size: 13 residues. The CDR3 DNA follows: TGTGCCAGCGGTCCGGGACGTCCCTACGAGCAGTACTTC. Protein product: CASGPGRPYEQYF.

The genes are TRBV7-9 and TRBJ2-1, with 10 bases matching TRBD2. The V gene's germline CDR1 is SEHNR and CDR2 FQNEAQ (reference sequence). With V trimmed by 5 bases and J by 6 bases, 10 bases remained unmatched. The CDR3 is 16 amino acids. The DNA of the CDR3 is TGTGCCAGCAGCCTCACAGCGGGAGGGCCGTTCAATGAGCAGTTCTTC. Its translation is CASSLTAGGPFNEQFF.

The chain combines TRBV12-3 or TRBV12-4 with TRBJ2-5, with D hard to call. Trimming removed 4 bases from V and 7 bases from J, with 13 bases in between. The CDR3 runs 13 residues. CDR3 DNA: TGTGCCAGCAGTTCTGACATATTCGGGACCCAGTACTTC. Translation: CASSSDIFGTQYF.

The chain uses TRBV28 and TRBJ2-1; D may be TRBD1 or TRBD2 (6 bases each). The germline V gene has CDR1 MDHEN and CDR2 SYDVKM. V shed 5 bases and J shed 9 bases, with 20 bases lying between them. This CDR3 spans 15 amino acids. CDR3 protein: CASSIDSAGTREQFF. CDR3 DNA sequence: TGTGCCAGCAGTATTGACTCCGCGGGGACACGTGAGCAGTTCTTC.

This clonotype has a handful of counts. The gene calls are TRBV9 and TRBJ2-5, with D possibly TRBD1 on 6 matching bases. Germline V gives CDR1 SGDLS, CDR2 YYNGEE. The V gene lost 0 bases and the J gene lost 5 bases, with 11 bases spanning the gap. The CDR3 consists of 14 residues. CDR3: CASSVVGGAETQYF. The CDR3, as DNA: TGTGCCAGCAGCGTAGTTGGGGGCGCGGAGACCCAGTACTTC.

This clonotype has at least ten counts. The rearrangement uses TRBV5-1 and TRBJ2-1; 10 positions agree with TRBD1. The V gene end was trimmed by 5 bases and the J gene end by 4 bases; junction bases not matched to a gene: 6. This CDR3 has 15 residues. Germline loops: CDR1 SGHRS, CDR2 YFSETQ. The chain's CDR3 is CASRWGGQGYNEQFF. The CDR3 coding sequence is TGCGCCAGCAGATGGGGGGGACAGGGGTACAATGAGCAGTTCTTC.

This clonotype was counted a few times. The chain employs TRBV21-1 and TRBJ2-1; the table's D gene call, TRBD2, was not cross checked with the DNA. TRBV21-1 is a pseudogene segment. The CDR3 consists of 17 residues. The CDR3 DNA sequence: TGTGCCAGCAGCAAAGGTCCCAGCGGGTACTCCTACAATGAGCAGTTCTTC. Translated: CASSKGPSGYSYNEQFF.